Given below is one T cell receptor (beta chain) in context. The entry originates in a study of blood T cell repertoires in COVID-19. Trimming removed 6 bases from V and 5 bases from J, with 13 bases in between. Germline V gives CDR1 MNHEY, CDR2 SMNVEV (reference sequence). This CDR3 comprises 13 residues. Data came from immunoSEQ multiplex PCR; TCRdb stores just in-frame clones and leaves some out. The data contain 55,000 to 85,000 clones, approximately 79% of them seen just once; the ten biggest clones take up about 30%. Sequencing used peripheral blood. This chain links TRBV27 with TRBJ1-2; D is ambiguous. The receptor comes from a man between 60 and 75 years old with active or convalescent COVID-19. For the CDR3, the DNA is TGTGCCAGCAGACCCGACGGAGATTATGGCTACACCTTC. Protein: CASRPDGDYGYTF.